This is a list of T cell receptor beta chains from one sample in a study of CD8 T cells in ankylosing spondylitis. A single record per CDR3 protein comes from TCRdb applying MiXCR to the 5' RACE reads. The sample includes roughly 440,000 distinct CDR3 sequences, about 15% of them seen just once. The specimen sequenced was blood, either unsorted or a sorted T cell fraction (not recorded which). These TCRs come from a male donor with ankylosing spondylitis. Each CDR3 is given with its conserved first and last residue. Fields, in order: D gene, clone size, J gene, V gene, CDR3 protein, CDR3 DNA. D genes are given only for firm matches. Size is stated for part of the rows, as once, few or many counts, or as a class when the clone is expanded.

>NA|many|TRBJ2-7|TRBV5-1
CASSRLGGEQYF
TGCGCCAGCAGTAGGCTTGGGGGCGAGCAGTACTTC
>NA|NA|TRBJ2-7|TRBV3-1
CASSQVAGPYEQYF
TGTGCCAGCAGCCAAGTTGCGGGGCCCTACGAGCAGTACTTC
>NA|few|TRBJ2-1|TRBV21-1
CASSYRDREYNEQFF
TGTGCCAGCAGCTACCGGGACAGGGAGTACAATGAGCAGTTCTTC
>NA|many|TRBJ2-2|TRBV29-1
CSVGSVRGTGELFF
TGCAGCGTTGGGTCCGTCAGGGGCACCGGGGAGCTGTTTTTT
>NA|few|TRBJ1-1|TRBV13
CASSLGRRDSEAFF
TGTGCCAGCAGCTTAGGCCGCCGAGACTCTGAAGCTTTCTTT
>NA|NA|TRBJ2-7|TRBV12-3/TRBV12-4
CASSYGVSEQYF
TGTGCCAGCAGTTACGGGGTATCCGAGCAGTACTTC
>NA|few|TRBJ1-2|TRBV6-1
CASSPSDRIYGYTF
TGTGCCAGCAGTCCGTCCGACAGGATTTATGGCTACACCTTC
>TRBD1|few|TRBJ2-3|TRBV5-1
CASSPTDRGPTDTQYF
TGCGCCAGCAGCCCGACGGACAGGGGCCCCACAGATACGCAGTATTTT
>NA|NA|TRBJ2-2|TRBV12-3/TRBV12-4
CASKGGGPGELFF
TGTGCCAGCAAGGGGGGGGGACCCGGGGAGCTGTTTTTT
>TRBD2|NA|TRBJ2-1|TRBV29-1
CSVDALASNEQFF
TGCAGCGTTGACGCACTAGCGAGCAATGAGCAGTTCTTC
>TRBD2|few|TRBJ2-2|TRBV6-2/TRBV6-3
CASRPLAGGRGTGELFF
TGTGCCAGCAGGCCGCTAGCGGGAGGGCGAGGCACCGGGGAGCTGTTTTTT
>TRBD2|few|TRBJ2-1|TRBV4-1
CASSRGLASSSYNEQFF
TGCGCCAGCAGCCGGGGACTAGCGTCTAGCTCCTACAATGAGCAGTTCTTC
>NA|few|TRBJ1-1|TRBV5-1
CASSNPAGAEAFF
TGCGCCAGCAGCAATCCAGCGGGGGCTGAAGCTTTCTTT
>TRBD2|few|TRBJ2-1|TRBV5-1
CASALGTNNEQFF
TGCGCCAGCGCGTTAGGGACTAACAATGAGCAGTTCTTC
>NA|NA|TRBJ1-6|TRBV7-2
CASSGRGLTNSPLHF
TGTGCCAGCAGCGGCCGGGGACTCACTAATTCACCCCTCCACTTT
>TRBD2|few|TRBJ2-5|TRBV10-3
CAISGTSYPETQYF
TGTGCCATCAGTGGGACTAGCTACCCGGAGACCCAGTACTTC
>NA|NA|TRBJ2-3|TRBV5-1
CASSWGQDTQYF
TGCGCCAGCAGCTGGGGGCAAGATACGCAGTATTTT
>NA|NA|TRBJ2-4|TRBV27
CASSLVSGRVGRDIQYF
TGTGCCAGCAGTTTAGTATCGGGCAGGGTGGGTAGGGACATTCAGTACTTC
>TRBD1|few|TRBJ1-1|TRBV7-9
CASSLRQGVNTEAFF
TGTGCCAGCAGCTTAAGACAGGGCGTGAACACTGAAGCTTTCTTT
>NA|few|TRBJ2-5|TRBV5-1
CASSRTWDQETQYF
TGCGCCAGCAGCCGGACCTGGGACCAAGAGACCCAGTACTTC
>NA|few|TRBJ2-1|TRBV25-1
CASSEQGSYYNEQFF
TGTGCCAGCAGTGAACAGGGGTCCTACTACAATGAGCAGTTCTTC
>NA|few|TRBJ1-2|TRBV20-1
CSAPPAGRGYTF
TGCAGTGCTCCGCCGGCAGGGAGAGGCTACACCTTC
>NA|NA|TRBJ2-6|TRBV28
CASSPHNSGANVLTF
TGTGCCAGCAGTCCACACAACTCTGGGGCCAACGTCCTGACTTTC
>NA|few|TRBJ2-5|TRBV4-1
CASSHTTGGLQETQYF
TGCGCCAGCAGCCACACTACAGGAGGTCTCCAAGAGACCCAGTACTTC
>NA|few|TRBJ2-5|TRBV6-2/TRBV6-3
CASTTEGTQYF
TGTGCCAGCACCACGGAAGGGACCCAGTACTTC
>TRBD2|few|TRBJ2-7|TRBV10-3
CAISDLAGGPREQYF
TGTGCCATCAGTGATCTGGCGGGGGGGCCTCGGGAGCAGTACTTC
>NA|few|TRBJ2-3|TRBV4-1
CASSRSPDFKTDTQYF
TGCGCCAGCAGCCGTAGTCCGGACTTTAAAACAGATACGCAGTATTTT
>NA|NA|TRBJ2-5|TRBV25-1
CASSVAETQYF
TGTGCCAGCAGTGTTGCAGAGACCCAGTACTTC
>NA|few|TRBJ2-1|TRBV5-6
CASTPKALSSYNEQFF
TGTGCCAGCACCCCGAAGGCGCTGAGCTCCTACAATGAGCAGTTCTTC
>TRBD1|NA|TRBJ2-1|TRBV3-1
CASSPLPGQGFGLGYNEQFF
TGTGCCAGCAGCCCCCTCCCGGGACAGGGTTTTGGGCTAGGCTACAATGAGCAGTTCTTC
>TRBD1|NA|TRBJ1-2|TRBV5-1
CASSLGDSPFHGYTF
TGCGCCAGCAGCTTGGGGGACAGCCCGTTTCACGGCTACACCTTC
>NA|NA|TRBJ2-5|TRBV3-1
CASSNRGGQETQYF
TGTGCCAGCAGCAACAGGGGAGGGCAAGAGACCCAGTACTTC
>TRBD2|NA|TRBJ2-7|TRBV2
CASSQDGIAGAYEQYF
TGTGCCAGCAGTCAGGACGGGATAGCGGGGGCCTACGAGCAGTACTTC
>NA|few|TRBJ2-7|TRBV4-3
CASSQDPGTPSSYEQYF
TGCGCCAGCAGCCAAGATCCCGGGACTCCTAGCTCCTACGAGCAGTACTTC
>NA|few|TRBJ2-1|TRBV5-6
CASSSLTVPTWNEQFF
TGTGCCAGCAGCTCGCTGACTGTACCGACGTGGAATGAGCAGTTCTTC
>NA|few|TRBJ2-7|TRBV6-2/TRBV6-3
CASSRRTGSSYEQYF
TGTGCCAGCAGTCGTAGAACAGGGAGCTCCTACGAGCAGTACTTC
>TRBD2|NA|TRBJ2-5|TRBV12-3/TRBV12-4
CASMDWRGGSETQYF
TGTGCCAGTATGGATTGGCGGGGGGGCTCAGAGACCCAGTACTTC
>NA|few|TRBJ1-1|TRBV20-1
CSAPPGGRDTEAFF
TGCAGTGCCCCTCCCGGGGGAAGGGACACTGAAGCTTTCTTT
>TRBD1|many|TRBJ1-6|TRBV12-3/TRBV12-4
CASSGDRGNNSPLHF
TGTGCCAGCAGTGGGGACAGGGGGAATAATTCACCCCTCCACTTT
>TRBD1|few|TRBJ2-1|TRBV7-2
CASSAGQATYNEQFF
TGTGCCAGCAGCGCAGGACAGGCCACCTACAATGAGCAGTTCTTC
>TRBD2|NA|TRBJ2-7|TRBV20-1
CSARESPGTSSYEQYF
TGCAGTGCTAGAGAATCCCCTGGGACTAGCTCCTACGAGCAGTACTTC
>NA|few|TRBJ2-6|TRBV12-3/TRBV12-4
CASSWPGARGANVLTF
TGTGCCAGCAGTTGGCCGGGGGCGCGGGGGGCCAACGTCCTGACTTTC
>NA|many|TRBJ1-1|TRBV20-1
CSARVGSGTEAFF
TGCAGTGCTAGAGTGGGGTCGGGGACTGAAGCTTTCTTT